A selection of T cell receptor beta chains follows, all from one sample in a study of metastatic and nonmetastatic thyroid tumors. TCRdb reanalyzed the PCR reads via MiXCR. The sample holds over 12,000 clones, roughly 28% seen once. The sample comprised tumor tissue. These receptors came from a female donor with papillary thyroid cancer or a benign thyroid nodule (not recorded which). Some clones in this sample may be carry-over from other donors' samples. The CDR3 runs from the conserved cysteine through the conserved F or W. Each record gives: J gene, D gene, V gene, clone size, CDR3 DNA, CDR3 protein. A D gene is named only where the DNA matches it firmly. Expanded clones get a size class; other rows say once, few or many, or leave the size out.

J gene: TRBJ2-7; D gene: TRBD1; V gene: TRBV4-2; clone size: once; CDR3 DNA: TGTGCCAGCAGCACCTCGGGACAGGTTGGGGGCCGATACTACGAGCAGTACTTC; CDR3 protein: CASSTSGQVGGRYYEQYF
J gene: TRBJ1-1; D gene: NA; V gene: TRBV20-1; clone size: many; CDR3 DNA: TGCAGTGCTAGAGATCTCAGGGGCACTGAAGCTTTCTTT; CDR3 protein: CSARDLRGTEAFF
J gene: TRBJ2-7; D gene: NA; V gene: TRBV5-1; clone size: NA; CDR3 DNA: TGCGCCAGCAGCTTGTTACAGGGTTACGAGCAGTACTTC; CDR3 protein: CASSLLQGYEQYF
J gene: TRBJ1-4; D gene: NA; V gene: TRBV6-1; clone size: NA; CDR3 DNA: TGTGCCAGCAGTGAAAGCCAGTACCTGATTGCAACTAATGAAAAACTGTTTTTT; CDR3 protein: CASSESQYLIATNEKLFF
J gene: TRBJ2-7; D gene: NA; V gene: TRBV6-1; clone size: few; CDR3 DNA: TGTGCCAGCAGTAAGGGGGGGGGTTTCTACGAGCAGTACTTC; CDR3 protein: CASSKGGGFYEQYF
J gene: TRBJ2-2; D gene: NA; V gene: TRBV20-1; clone size: NA; CDR3 DNA: TGCAGTGCCTTACTCCCGAACACCGGGGAGCTGTTTTTT; CDR3 protein: CSALLPNTGELFF
J gene: TRBJ1-4; D gene: NA; V gene: TRBV12-3/TRBV12-4; clone size: few; CDR3 DNA: TGTGCCAGCAGTTTGTCCAAAGGGAGTGAAAAACTGTTTTTT; CDR3 protein: CASSLSKGSEKLFF
J gene: TRBJ2-3; D gene: TRBD2; V gene: TRBV5-1; clone size: medium-sized; CDR3 DNA: TGCGCCAGCAGCGCGGGGGGCGGGAGCACAGATACGCAGTATTTT; CDR3 protein: CASSAGGGSTDTQYF
J gene: TRBJ2-7; D gene: NA; V gene: TRBV3-1; clone size: NA; CDR3 DNA: TGTGCCAGCAGCCCCATAGGGATTACCAGCAGCGTGGGCGAGCAGTACTTC; CDR3 protein: CASSPIGITSSVGEQYF
J gene: TRBJ2-5; D gene: TRBD2; V gene: TRBV11-2; clone size: medium-sized; CDR3 DNA: TGTGCCAGCAGCGCCGTCGGGGGGGGCCTTGGAGAGACCCAGTACTTC; CDR3 protein: CASSAVGGGLGETQYF
J gene: TRBJ2-2; D gene: TRBD1; V gene: TRBV2; clone size: medium-sized; CDR3 DNA: TGTGCCAGCAGACAGGGGCTGAACACCGGGGAGCTGTTTTTT; CDR3 protein: CASRQGLNTGELFF
J gene: TRBJ2-1; D gene: NA; V gene: TRBV20-1; clone size: NA; CDR3 DNA: TGCAGTGCTGGCGGGGGCAGGGGCGGGGATGAGCAGTTCTTC; CDR3 protein: CSAGGGRGGDEQFF
J gene: TRBJ1-6; D gene: TRBD1; V gene: TRBV7-2; clone size: medium-sized; CDR3 DNA: TGTGCCAGCAGCTTAACCGCGGACAGGACAAATTCACCCCTCCACTTT; CDR3 protein: CASSLTADRTNSPLHF
J gene: TRBJ1-5; D gene: NA; V gene: TRBV18; clone size: NA; CDR3 DNA: TGTGCCAGCTCACCAGATAATAGCAATCAGCCCCAGCATTTT; CDR3 protein: CASSPDNSNQPQHF
J gene: TRBJ2-7; D gene: NA; V gene: TRBV3-1; clone size: NA; CDR3 DNA: TGTGCCAGCAGCCAACCCCACAGGGGAGGGGACGAGCAGTACTTC; CDR3 protein: CASSQPHRGGDEQYF
J gene: TRBJ2-5; D gene: NA; V gene: TRBV12-3/TRBV12-4; clone size: few; CDR3 DNA: TGTGCCAGCAGCTCTATACCGGGAGAGCGGGAGACCCAGTACTTC; CDR3 protein: CASSSIPGERETQYF
J gene: TRBJ2-5; D gene: NA; V gene: TRBV4-3; clone size: NA; CDR3 DNA: TGCGCCAGCAGCCCTACCACCGTGCTAGCGTTATCAGAGACCCAGTACTTC; CDR3 protein: CASSPTTVLALSETQYF
J gene: TRBJ1-6; D gene: NA; V gene: TRBV12-3/TRBV12-4; clone size: NA; CDR3 DNA: TGTGCCAGCAGTTTATCCGGGACCTATAATTCACCCCTCCACTTT; CDR3 protein: CASSLSGTYNSPLHF
J gene: TRBJ1-2; D gene: NA; V gene: TRBV6-1; clone size: many; CDR3 DNA: TGTGCCAGCAGTCTGACAGGATACAGCTACACCTTC; CDR3 protein: CASSLTGYSYTF
J gene: TRBJ2-1; D gene: NA; V gene: TRBV5-6; clone size: many; CDR3 DNA: TGTGCCAGCAGCTTGGCCTACTACAATGAGCAGTTCTTC; CDR3 protein: CASSLAYYNEQFF
J gene: TRBJ2-7; D gene: TRBD2; V gene: TRBV7-3; clone size: large; CDR3 DNA: TGTGCCAGCAGCTGTCCGTGGGTAGGACTAGCGGGAGCCTACGAGCAGTACTTC; CDR3 protein: CASSCPWVGLAGAYEQYF
J gene: TRBJ2-3; D gene: NA; V gene: TRBV11-1; clone size: many; CDR3 DNA: TGTGCCAGCAGCTTAGACTTGCGCGGGCCAGATACGCAGTATTTT; CDR3 protein: CASSLDLRGPDTQYF